This T cell receptor beta chain was identified during a study of blood T cell repertoires in COVID-19 (dated by TCRdb to about 2020). With respect to the entire study: Samples covering the acute and convalescent phases of COVID-19 were provided by collaborators in the United States, Italy and Spain. The sample metadata nearly always contained a de-identified subject ID, COVID-19 status, age in years and sex. The material from the prospective study consisted of cDNA or gDNA derived from T cells, B-cell-depleted T cells, or PBMCs. The samples were drawn from the first 160 participants of the ongoing ImmuneRACE study and from 950 to 1,500 subjects provided by 6 global collaborators. The dataset comprised deeply sampled blood TCRbeta repertoires from subjects exposed to, actively infected with, or recovered from COVID-19. Where available, HLA class I and class II types were obtained from metadata supplied by the sample provider rather than from assay-based typing. The repertoires were released in a freely available public database meant as a resource for research on the immune response to SARS-CoV-2.

The full study reports these points: How much clinical and demographic metadata was included differed by source and by participant, and the metadata was provided uncurated.

Worth noting for this clone: Its antigen remains unidentified. No quality values exist for individual bases; no much larger clone is one base distant.

V ends up 5 bases short and J 2 bases short, with an unmatched junction base count of 17. Including the terminal cysteine and phenylalanine, the CDR3 comprises 20 residues. CDR3 DNA only is kept here, 60 bases in frame from base 1. CDR1 and CDR2 are drawn from the germline V gene: MNHEY, SVGEGT. The immunoSEQ Assay, a bias-controlled multiplex PCR, was used to amplify TCRbeta CDR3 regions from genomic DNA. The original methods were these. Within the assay, amplification of reference gene primers was used to estimate how many nucleated cells each sample contained. Sequence reads were collapsed and filtered to measure the absolute abundance of every unique TCRbeta CDR3 rearrangement. Productive Simpson clonality was computed per sample as the square root of Simpson's diversity index over productive rearrangements. TCRdb mirrors the immuneACCESS table, restricted to in-frame sequences. Some clones are absent from its copies; in checked studies, under half trace to an unresolved V gene, and the reason for the others is unknown. The D gene and trimming were derived from the DNA, and the V and J assignments and clone size from that table. The sample profile shows 150,000 to 200,000 clones; 81% of them were found once. The ten largest clonotypes hold approximately 10% of the sample.

Whole blood was collected in K2EDTA tubes by collaborating institutions according to the institutions' own protocols. For TCRbeta analysis, collaborators shipped samples in one of three forms: frozen whole blood, isolated PBMCs, or DNA extracted from either of those sample types. The sequencing input was peripheral blood. This clonotype originated in a man aged 55 to 70 with active or convalescent COVID-19. The sequence links TRBV6-2 or TRBV6-3 to TRBJ2-7; the central 14 bases match TRBD2. The nucleotides read TGTGCCAGCAGTCTTCCGGGACACCCGGGACTAGCGGGAGACCCCTACGAGCAGTACTTC. Translated, it reads CASSLPGHPGLAGDPYEQYF.